Here is one T cell receptor (beta chain) with its context. The data belong to a study of CD8 T cells in Susac syndrome. Germline V gives CDR1 SQVTM, CDR2 ANQGSEA. The CDR3 has 14 amino acids. V gave up 3 bases and J gave up 5 bases, with 14 bases separating them. CD8+ and CD4+ blood T cells underwent TCR beta sequencing. The authors reverse transcribed about 0.5 to 1 ug RNA with random hexamers. TCRdb ran MiXCR on the immunoSEQ multiplex PCR reads and lists one entry per CDR3 protein. Of approximately 150,000 distinct CDR3 sequences listed, 80% to 95% are singletons. V gene TRBV29-1 combines with J gene TRBJ2-1, with D maybe TRBD1 (6 bases). This clonotype was obtained from a human donor in good health. The source material was CD4+ T cells from PBMCs. The CDR3 loop is CSVDGTFDNNEQFF. For the CDR3, the DNA is TGCAGCGTTGACGGGACATTTGACAACAATGAGCAGTTCTTC.